This T cell receptor beta chain emerged from a study of T cell clonotyping in hematopoietic cell transplantation. Study-wide findings and caveats: Recipient TCR diversity dropped after transplant; expanded clonotypes rose from day 30 to 180. No sorting was done, leaving CD4 and CD8 contributions mixed. At the given depth, recipient repertoires were over 95% de novo clonotypes.

Details on this clone: What it binds is not known.

V was trimmed by 2 bases and J by 10 bases, leaving 6 bases between them. Per the germline V gene, CDR1 is SGHTA and CDR2 is FQGNSA. The CDR3 has 12 residues. Repertoires were generated with immunoSEQ multiplex PCR, while TCRdb's copy carries only in-frame clones and drops some. The sample lists roughly 15,000 clones, about 85% occurring once. The sequence came from a male patient aged 60 to 75 who had an allogeneic stem cell transplant from a related donor, so the T cells may come from the graft donor. Some clones in this sample may be carry-over from other donors' samples. The source was PBMCs, collected 100 days after allogeneic stem cell transplant. This chain connects TRBV7-2 to TRBJ1-6; D unresolved. The CDR3 bases are TGTGCCAGCAGCTTAATGGGCTCACCCCTCCACTTT. It specifies CASSLMGSPLHF.